These 3 T cell receptor beta chains were all obtained from the same sample, sequenced in a study of identical twins. TCRdb used MiXCR to reprocess the 5' RACE reads, holding one entry per CDR3 protein. The sample consists of hundreds of thousands of distinct CDR3 sequences, around 6% of them appearing once. The sequencing sample was made of naive T cells sorted from blood. Every receptor here comes from a man aged 18 to 30 in good health.

In its sample, this clonotype was seen many times. The J gene is TRBJ2-3, the V gene TRBV12-3 or TRBV12-4, with TRBD1 as a possible D gene (5 bases). V lost 1 base, J lost 11 bases, and 16 bases lay in between. The CDR3 runs to 14 residues. DNA of the CDR3: TGTGCCAGCAGTTTAGGGGGCACCCAAGTGAGGCAGTATTTT. It encodes CASSLGGTQVRQYF.

This clonotype was detected ten times or more. This chain uses TRBV15 with TRBJ2-2; D is possibly TRBD1 (11 bases). The germline V and J ends were trimmed by 0 bases and 2 bases, with 25 bases remaining between them. CDR3 length: 21 amino acids. Germline V gene sequence: CDR1 LNHNV, CDR2 YYDKDF (reference sequence). The DNA for the CDR3 is TGTGCCACCAGCAGAGAAAGGACAGGGGGCGAACTAGCGGGAAACACCGGGGAGCTGTTTTTT. Residues: CATSRERTGGELAGNTGELFF.

V gene TRBV7-2 combines with J gene TRBJ2-7; 7 nucleotides match TRBD2. The germline gives CDR1 SGHTA, CDR2 FQGNSA. Trimming removed 4 bases from V and 4 bases from J; junction bases left unmatched: 13. This CDR3 region has 16 residues. The CDR3 protein is CASSSDSSGGVYEQYF. CDR3 nucleotide sequence: TGTGCCAGCAGCTCCGACTCTAGCGGAGGGGTATACGAGCAGTACTTC. The whole variable domain, filled in from reference TRBV7-2 and TRBJ2-7, reads GAGVSQSPSNKVTEKGKDVELRCDPISGHTALYWYRQSLGQGLEFLIYFQGNSAPDKSGLPSDRFSAERTGGSVSTLTIQRTQQEDSAVYLCASSSDSSGGVYEQYFGPGTRLTVT.